The clone carrying this T cell receptor beta chain was observed once. This CDR3 comprises 15 residues. Germline lookup yields CDR1 MDHEN and CDR2 SYDVKM. V lost 7 bases and J 2 bases, leaving 15 bases between the germline ends. This sample is drawn from a study of blood T cell repertoires in COVID-19. Overall study context: COVID-19 samples collected from the United States, Italy and Spain covered acute and convalescent phases. The analysed material was cDNA or gDNA that came from T cells, B-cell-depleted T cells, or PBMCs.

Enrollees, about 18 to 89 years old, lived in approximately 25 US areas. Study processing details: The authors estimated nucleated cell counts from reference gene primer amplification. Profiled with immunoSEQ multiplex PCR; TCRdb holds only in-frame clones, not every one. V and J calls plus clone size are reproduced from that table; the DNA served to infer D and trimming. The sample contains 250,000 to 350,000 clones, 70% to 90% of which appear only once. Source material: PBMCs or T cells enriched from blood (not recorded which). The sequence came from a woman aged 40 to 49 who had recovered from COVID-19. The chain employs TRBV28 and TRBJ2-1; possibly TRBD1 for D (6 bases). CDR3 protein: CASNRGSGTYNEQFF. Here the CDR3 DNA reads TGTGCCAGCAATAGGGGGAGCGGTACCTACAATGAGCAGTTCTTC.